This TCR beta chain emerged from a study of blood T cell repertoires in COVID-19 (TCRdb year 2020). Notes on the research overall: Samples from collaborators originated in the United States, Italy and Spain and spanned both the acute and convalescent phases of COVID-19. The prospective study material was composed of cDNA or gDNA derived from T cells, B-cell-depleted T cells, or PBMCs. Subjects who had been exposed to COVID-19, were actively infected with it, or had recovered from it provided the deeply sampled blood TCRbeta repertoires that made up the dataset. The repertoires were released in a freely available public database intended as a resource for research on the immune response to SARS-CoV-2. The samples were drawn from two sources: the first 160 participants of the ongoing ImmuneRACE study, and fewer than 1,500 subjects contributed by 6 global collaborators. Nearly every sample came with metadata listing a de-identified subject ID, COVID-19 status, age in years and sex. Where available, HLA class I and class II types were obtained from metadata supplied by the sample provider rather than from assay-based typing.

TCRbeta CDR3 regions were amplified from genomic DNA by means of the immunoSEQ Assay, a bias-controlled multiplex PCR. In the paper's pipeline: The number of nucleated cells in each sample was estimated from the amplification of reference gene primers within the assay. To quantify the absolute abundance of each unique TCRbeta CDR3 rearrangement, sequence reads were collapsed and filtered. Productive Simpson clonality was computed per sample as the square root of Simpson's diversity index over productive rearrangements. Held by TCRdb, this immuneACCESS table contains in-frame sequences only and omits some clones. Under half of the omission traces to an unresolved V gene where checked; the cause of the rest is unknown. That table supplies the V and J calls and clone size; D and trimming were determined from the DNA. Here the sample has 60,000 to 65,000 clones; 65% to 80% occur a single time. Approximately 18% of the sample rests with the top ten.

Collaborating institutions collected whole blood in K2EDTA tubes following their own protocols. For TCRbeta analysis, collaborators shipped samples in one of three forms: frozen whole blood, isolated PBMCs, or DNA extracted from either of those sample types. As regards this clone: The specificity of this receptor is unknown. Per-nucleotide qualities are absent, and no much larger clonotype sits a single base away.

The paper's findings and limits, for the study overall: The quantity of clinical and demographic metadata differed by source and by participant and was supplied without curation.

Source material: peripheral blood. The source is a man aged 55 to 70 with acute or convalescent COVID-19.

The DNA is TGCAGTGCTAGTAGTATCGGCGGGAGGGCCAGTGGGTCAGATACGCAGTATTTT. Its protein is CSASSIGGRASGSDTQYF. The V and J segments used are TRBV20-1 and TRBJ2-3, with 9 junctional bases fitting TRBD2. Trimming removed 3 bases from V and 4 bases from J; the gene matches leave 17 bases unexplained. The germline V gene (reference sequence) supplies CDR1 DFQATT and CDR2 SNEGSKA. Inclusive of the bounding cysteine and phenylalanine, the CDR3 is 18 residues long. The sequence is cut down to CDR3 DNA, 54 bases in frame from base 1.